One and the same sample provided the 9 T cell receptor beta chains below, sequenced in a study of cytomegalovirus exposure and HLA in healthy donors. Use of 60 Vbeta and 13 Jbeta primers characterized the PCR. The repertoire was sequenced with immunoSEQ multiplex PCR; TCRdb's copy has only in-frame clones and lacks some. The sample contains over 130,000 clones, approximately 82% of which appear only once. Sequencing was done on a sample of PBMCs. The source is a man aged 30 to 39 in good health and CMV-seropositive.

The gene calls are TRBV4-1 and TRBJ1-4; D is ambiguous. Germline lookup yields CDR1 MGHRA and CDR2 YSYEKL. Trimming removed 1 base at V and 13 bases at J, with 13 bases between. The length of the CDR3 is 13 residues. Here the CDR3 DNA reads TGCGCCAGCAGCCAAGTGAGCCTCAGGCGACTGTTTTTT. As protein: CASSQVSLRRLFF.

This rearrangement joins TRBV27 to TRBJ2-7; D is unresolved. V dropped 1 base and J dropped 6 bases, with 22 bases sitting between them. In germline, CDR1 is MNHEY, CDR2 SMNVEV (reference sequence). The CDR3 contains 17 residues. The CDR3 bases are TGTGCCAGCAGTTTATTTCCTAGTGGGTCACCGCAACTCGAGCAGTACTTC. The encoded protein is CASSLFPSGSPQLEQYF.

Regarding this clone: One end of the junction does not line up with germline, which may come from a read error. The sample has other DNA sequences that encode this CDR3 too. The gene calls are TRBV5-6 and TRBJ2-5; D ambiguous. The germline gives CDR1 SGHDT, CDR2 YYEEEE. The CDR3 is 13 residues long. Here the CDR3 DNA reads TGTGCCAGCAGCTTGGTTAGTCAAGAAACCCAGTACTTC. This gives the protein CASSLVSQETQYF.

Regarding this clone: Mismatch with germline at one junction end may stem from a read error. The chain couples TRBV7-9 to TRBJ1-1; unclear D gene. This CDR3 is 12 amino acids long. Germline V CDR1 and CDR2: SEHNR, FQNEAQ (reference sequence). CDR3 loop: CSSSSGNPAAFF. DNA of the CDR3: TGTTCCAGCAGCTCGGGGAATCCAGCGGCTTTCTTT.

The chain recombines TRBV13 with TRBJ2-7; 8 nucleotides align to TRBD2. The germline V gene encodes CDR1 PRHDT and CDR2 FYEKMQ (reference sequence). There are 13 residues in the CDR3. V dropped 1 base and J dropped 7; count of bases not matched to a gene: 3. CDR3 DNA: TGTGCCAGCAGCTTAGCCGCGGGGGGAGAGCAGTACTTC. Its protein is CASSLAAGGEQYF.

V gene TRBV6-1 combines with J gene TRBJ2-3, with TRBD2 matching over 14 bases. Germline CDR1 and CDR2: MNHNS and SASEGT. The CDR3 extends over 15 amino acids. The V segment lost 7 bases and the J segment 6 bases; nucleotides outside the gene matches: 6. The CDR3 DNA sequence: TGTGCCAGCAATCCGGGACTAGCGGGAGATGATACGCAGTATTTT. It specifies CASNPGLAGDDTQYF.

The gene calls are TRBV7-9 and TRBJ2-2; 9 bases map to TRBD2. J gave up 4 bases and V 2 bases, and 5 bases lay outside the gene matches. The CDR3 totals 16 residues. Germline CDR1 is SEHNR and CDR2 is FQNEAQ (reference sequence). The DNA for the CDR3 is TGTGCCAGCAGCTTACTAGCGGGGTCGAGCACCGGGGAGCTGTTTTTT. Translating gives CASSLLAGSSTGELFF.

This clone was counted a single time. The chain employs TRBV11-3 and TRBJ2-1, with a possible D match to TRBD2 (6 bases). The CDR3 totals 15 residues. V lost 1 base, J lost 5 bases, and 12 bases lay in between. CDR1 is SGHNT and CDR2 is YENEEA in the germline V gene. The CDR3 sequence: CASSLGGTSNNEQFF. CDR3 coding DNA: TGTGCCAGCAGCTTAGGGGGGACTTCAAACAATGAGCAGTTCTTC.

The chain couples TRBV7-3 to TRBJ2-7, with 8 bases aligning to TRBD2. V lost 2 bases to trimming and J lost 2 bases; unmatched junction nucleotides: 5. The germline gives CDR1 SGHTA, CDR2 FQGTGA. This CDR3 spans 15 amino acids. The CDR3 loop reads CASSLGLAGTYEQYF. The CDR3, as DNA: TGTGCCAGCAGCTTAGGGCTAGCGGGCACCTACGAGCAGTACTTC. Combining the CDR3 with reference TRBV7-3 and TRBJ2-7 gives the whole variable domain GAGVSQTPSNKVTEKGKYVELRCDPISGHTALYWYRQSLGQGPEFLIYFQGTGAADDSGLPNDRFFAVRPEGSVSTLKIQRTERGDSAVYLCASSLGLAGTYEQYFGPGTRLTVT.